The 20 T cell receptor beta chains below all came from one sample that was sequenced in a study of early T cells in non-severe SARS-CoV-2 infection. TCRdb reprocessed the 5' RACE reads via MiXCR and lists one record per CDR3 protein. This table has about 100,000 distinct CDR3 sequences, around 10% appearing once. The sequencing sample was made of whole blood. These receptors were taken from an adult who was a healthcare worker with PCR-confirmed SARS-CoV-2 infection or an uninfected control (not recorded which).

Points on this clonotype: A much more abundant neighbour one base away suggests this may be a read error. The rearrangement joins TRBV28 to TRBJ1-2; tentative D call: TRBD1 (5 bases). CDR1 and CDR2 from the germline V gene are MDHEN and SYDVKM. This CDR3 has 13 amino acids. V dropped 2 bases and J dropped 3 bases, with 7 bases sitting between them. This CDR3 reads CASSLGADYGYTF. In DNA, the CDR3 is TGTGCCAGCAGTTTAGGGGCGGACTATGGCTACACCTTC.

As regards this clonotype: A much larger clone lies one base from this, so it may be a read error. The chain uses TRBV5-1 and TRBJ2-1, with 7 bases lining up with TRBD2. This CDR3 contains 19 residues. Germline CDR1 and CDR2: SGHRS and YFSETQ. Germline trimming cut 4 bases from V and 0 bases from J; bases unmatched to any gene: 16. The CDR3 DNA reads TGCGCCAGCAGCCCCCCCCGGCTAGCGGCCCTATTCTCCTACAATGAGCAGTTCTTC. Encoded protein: CASSPPRLAALFSYNEQFF. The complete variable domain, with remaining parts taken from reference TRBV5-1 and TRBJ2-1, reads KAGVTQTPRYLIKTRGQQVTLSCSPISGHRSVSWYQQTPGQGLQFLFEYFSETQRNKGNFPGRFSGRQFSNSRSEMNVSTLELGDSALYLCASSPPRLAALFSYNEQFFGPGTRLTVL.

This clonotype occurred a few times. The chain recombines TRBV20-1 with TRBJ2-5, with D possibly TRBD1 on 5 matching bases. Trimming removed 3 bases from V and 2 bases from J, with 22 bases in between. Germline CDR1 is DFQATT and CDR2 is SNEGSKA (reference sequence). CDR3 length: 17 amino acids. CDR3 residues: CSASSHHRPTWQETQYF. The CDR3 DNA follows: TGCAGTGCTAGTTCCCACCACAGGCCCACTTGGCAAGAGACCCAGTACTTC.

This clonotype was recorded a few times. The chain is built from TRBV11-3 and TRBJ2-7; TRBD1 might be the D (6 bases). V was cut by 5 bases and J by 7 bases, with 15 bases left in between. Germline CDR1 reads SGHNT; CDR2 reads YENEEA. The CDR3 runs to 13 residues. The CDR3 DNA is TGTGCCAGCAGCCTACTCACAGGGCGGGAGCAGTACTTC. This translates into CASSLLTGREQYF.

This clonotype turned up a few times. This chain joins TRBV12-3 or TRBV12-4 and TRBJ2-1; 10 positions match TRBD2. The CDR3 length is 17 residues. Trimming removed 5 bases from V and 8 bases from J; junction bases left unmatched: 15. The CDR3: CASSLVASGRRADEQFF. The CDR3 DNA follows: TGTGCCAGCAGTCTTGTCGCTAGCGGGAGAAGGGCCGATGAGCAGTTCTTC.

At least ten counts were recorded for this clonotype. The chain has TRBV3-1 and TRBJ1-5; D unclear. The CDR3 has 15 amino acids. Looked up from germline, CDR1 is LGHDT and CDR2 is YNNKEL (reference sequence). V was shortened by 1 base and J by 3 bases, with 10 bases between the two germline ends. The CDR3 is CASSQAGGSNQPQHF. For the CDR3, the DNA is TGTGCCAGCAGCCAAGCTGGAGGATCCAATCAGCCCCAGCATTTT.

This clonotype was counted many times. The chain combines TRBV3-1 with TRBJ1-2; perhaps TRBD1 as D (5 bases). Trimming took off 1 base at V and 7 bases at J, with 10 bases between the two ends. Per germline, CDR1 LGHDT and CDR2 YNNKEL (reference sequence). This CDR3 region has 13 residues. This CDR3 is CASSQVSGTGYTF. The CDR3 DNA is TGTGCCAGCAGCCAAGTTTCTGGGACTGGCTACACCTTC.

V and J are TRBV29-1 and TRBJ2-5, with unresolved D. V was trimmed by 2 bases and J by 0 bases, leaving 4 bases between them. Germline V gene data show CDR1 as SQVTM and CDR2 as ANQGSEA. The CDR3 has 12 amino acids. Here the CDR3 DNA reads TGCAGCGTTGAAAGGGACCAAGAGACCCAGTACTTC. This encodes CSVERDQETQYF.

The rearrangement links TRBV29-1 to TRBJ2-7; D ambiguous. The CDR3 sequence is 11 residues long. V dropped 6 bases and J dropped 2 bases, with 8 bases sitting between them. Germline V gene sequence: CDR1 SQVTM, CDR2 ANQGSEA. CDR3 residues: CSVLGTYEQYF. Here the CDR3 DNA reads TGCAGCGTACTCGGTACCTACGAGCAGTACTTC.

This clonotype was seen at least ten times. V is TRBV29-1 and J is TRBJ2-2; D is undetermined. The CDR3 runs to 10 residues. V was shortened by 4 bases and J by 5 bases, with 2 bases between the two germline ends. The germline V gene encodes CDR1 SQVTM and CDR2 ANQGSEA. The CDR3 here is CSVGTGELFF. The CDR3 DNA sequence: TGCAGCGTTGGAACCGGGGAGCTGTTTTTT.

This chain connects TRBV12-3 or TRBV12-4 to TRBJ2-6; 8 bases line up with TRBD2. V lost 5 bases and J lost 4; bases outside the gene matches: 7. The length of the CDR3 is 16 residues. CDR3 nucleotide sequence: TGTGCCAGCAGTCACGGGGGGGCTACGGGGGCCAACGTCCTGACTTTC. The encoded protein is CASSHGGATGANVLTF.

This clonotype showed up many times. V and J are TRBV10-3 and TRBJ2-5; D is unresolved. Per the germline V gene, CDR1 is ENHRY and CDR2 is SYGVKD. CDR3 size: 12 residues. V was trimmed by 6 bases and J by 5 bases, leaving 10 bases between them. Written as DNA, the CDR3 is TGTGCCATCAGGAGCGAGAAGGAGACCCAGTACTTC. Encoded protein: CAIRSEKETQYF.

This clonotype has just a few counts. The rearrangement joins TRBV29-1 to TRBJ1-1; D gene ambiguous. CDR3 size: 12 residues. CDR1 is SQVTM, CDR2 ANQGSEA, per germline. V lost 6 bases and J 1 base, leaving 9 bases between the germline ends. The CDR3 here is CSVKTANTEAFF. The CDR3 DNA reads TGCAGCGTGAAGACGGCGAACACTGAAGCTTTCTTT.

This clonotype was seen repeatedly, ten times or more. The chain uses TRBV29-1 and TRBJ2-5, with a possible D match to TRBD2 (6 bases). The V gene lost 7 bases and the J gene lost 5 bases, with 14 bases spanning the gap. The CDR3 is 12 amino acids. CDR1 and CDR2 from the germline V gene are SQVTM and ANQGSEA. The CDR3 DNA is TGCAGCGGTAGACTAGGCGCGGAGACCCAGTACTTC. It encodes CSGRLGAETQYF.

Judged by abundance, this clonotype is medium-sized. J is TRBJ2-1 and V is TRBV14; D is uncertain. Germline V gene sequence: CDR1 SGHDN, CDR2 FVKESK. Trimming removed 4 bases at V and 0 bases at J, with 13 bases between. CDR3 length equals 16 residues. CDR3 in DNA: TGTGCCAGCAGCCTTCTATCAACCAGCTCCTACAATGAGCAGTTCTTC. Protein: CASSLLSTSSYNEQFF.

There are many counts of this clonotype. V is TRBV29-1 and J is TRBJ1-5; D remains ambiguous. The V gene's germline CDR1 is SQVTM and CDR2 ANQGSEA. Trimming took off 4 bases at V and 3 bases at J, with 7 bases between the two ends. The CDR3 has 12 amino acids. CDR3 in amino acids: CSVGFLNQPQHF. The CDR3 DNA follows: TGCAGCGTTGGGTTTCTCAATCAGCCCCAGCATTTT.

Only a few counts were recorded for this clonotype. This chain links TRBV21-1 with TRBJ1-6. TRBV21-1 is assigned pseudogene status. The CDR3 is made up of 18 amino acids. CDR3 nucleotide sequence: TGTGCCAGCAGCAAAGTCTGCGATGTTCGTATATATAATTCACCCCTCCACTTT. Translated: CASSKVCDVRIYNSPLHF.

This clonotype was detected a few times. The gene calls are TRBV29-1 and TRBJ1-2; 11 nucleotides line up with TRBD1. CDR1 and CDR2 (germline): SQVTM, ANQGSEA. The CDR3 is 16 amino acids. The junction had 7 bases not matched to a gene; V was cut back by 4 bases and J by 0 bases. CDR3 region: CSVGRDRGSPNYGYTF. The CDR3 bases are TGCAGCGTTGGGCGGGACAGGGGGTCGCCTAACTATGGCTACACCTTC.

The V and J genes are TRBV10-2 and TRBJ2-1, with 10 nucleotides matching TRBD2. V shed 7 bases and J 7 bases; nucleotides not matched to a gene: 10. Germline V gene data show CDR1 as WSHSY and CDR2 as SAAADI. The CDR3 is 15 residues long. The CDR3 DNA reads TGCGCCAGCATGCCACTAGCGGGGAGTACGAATGAGCAGTTCTTC. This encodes CASMPLAGSTNEQFF.

CDR3 nucleotides: TGCGCCAGCAGCTTTGGACAGTCATACAATGAGCAGTTCTTC. This sequence encodes CASSFGQSYNEQFF. This chain uses TRBV5-1 with TRBJ2-1; weak D call: TRBD1 (6 bases). From germline, CDR1 is SGHRS and CDR2 YFSETQ. The CDR3 consists of 14 residues. V gave up 2 bases and J gave up 4 bases, with 10 bases separating them.